The T cell receptor beta chain under discussion was sequenced for a study of cytomegalovirus exposure and HLA in healthy donors. Study summary: One earlier analysis, a look at roughly 180 million T cells, found some 120 million unique TCR beta sequences.

The study ran its PCR with 60 Vbeta and 13 Jbeta primers. Data came from immunoSEQ multiplex PCR; TCRdb stores just in-frame clones and leaves some out. This table has 120,000 or so clones, over 60% appearing once. Study observations and caveats: In a later analysis, HLA-associated beta chains showed higher expansion and lower generation probabilities than comparable chains. Later analysis associated a missense DCLRE1C variant with TCR beta V- and J-gene trimming. Three chains linked to CMV were shown in vitro to be specific for CMV antigens.

V was clipped by 6 bases and J by 0 bases; unmatched bases: 7. The CDR3 contains 15 residues. CDR1 is KGHSH, CDR2 LQKENI, per germline. This clone has only a few counts. The antigen is undetermined. The source material was PBMCs. J is TRBJ2-5 and V is TRBV18; 7 bases agree with TRBD2. The sequence derives from a woman aged 55-70 years in good health and CMV-seropositive. In nucleotides, the CDR3 is TGTGCCAGCTCTTCTAGCGGAGTGTACCAAGAGACCCAGTACTTC. Translating it yields CASSSSGVYQETQYF. The full variable domain, with the rest looked up from reference TRBV18 and TRBJ2-5, is NAGVMQNPRHLVRRRGQEARLRCSPMKGHSHVYWYRQLPEEGLKFMVYLQKENIIDESGMPKERFSAEFPKEGPSILRIQQVVRGDSAAYFCASSSSGVYQETQYFGPGTRLLVL.